This T cell receptor (beta chain) is drawn from a study of blood T cell repertoires in COVID-19. Study as a whole: There were acute and convalescent COVID-19 samples, and they came from the United States, Italy and Spain. PBMCs, B-cell-depleted T cells, or T cells were the source of the cDNA or gDNA that made up the material.

TCRdb keeps only in-frame clones here, not all; method: immunoSEQ multiplex PCR. The sample includes over 35,000 clones, 79% of them seen just once. This clone was observed once. The V gene's germline CDR1 is MNHEY and CDR2 SVGAGI. Trimming removed 0 bases from V and 2 bases from J, with 7 bases in between. This CDR3 has 15 amino acids. The sample comprised peripheral blood. The sequence was obtained from a man aged 70 or older with acute or convalescent COVID-19. The chain is built from TRBV6-5 and TRBJ2-2, with a possible D match to TRBD1 (5 bases). CDR3 in DNA: TGTGCCAGCAGTTACTCCCAGGGAAACACCGGGGAGCTGTTTTTT. Protein product: CASSYSQGNTGELFF.